Following are 10 T cell receptor beta chains from one sample sequenced in a study of cytomegalovirus exposure and HLA in healthy donors. PCR was performed using 60 Vbeta and 13 Jbeta primers. Some clones are missing from TCRdb's copy, which holds only in-frame ones; the method was immunoSEQ multiplex PCR. Of under 200,000 clones detected, approximately 88% appear once; the ten largest clones hold more than 0.35%. Material: PBMCs. The receptors stem from a boy aged 2 to 10 in good health and CMV-seronegative.

The chain uses TRBV10-3 and TRBJ2-5; 9 bases fit TRBD2. After removal of 10 bases from V and 0 bases from J, the junction contained 6 bases not matched to a gene. The CDR3 sequence is 14 residues long. CDR1 and CDR2 (germline): ENHRY, SYGVKD. The CDR3 DNA is TGTGCCACTTCTAGCGGGATGGACCAAGAGACCCAGTACTTC. Residues: CATSSGMDQETQYF.

The chain carries TRBV27 and TRBJ1-5; the match to TRBD1 covers 8 bases. The CDR3 consists of 15 residues. V lost 4 bases and J lost 5; bases outside the gene matches: 7. From germline, CDR1 is MNHEY and CDR2 SMNVEV (reference sequence). CDR3 DNA: TGTGCCAGCAGTTCGGACAGGGTTACTGATCAGCCCCAGCATTTT. This gives the protein CASSSDRVTDQPQHF.

The gene calls are TRBV21-1 and TRBJ1-4; the table calls TRBD1, which could not be checked here. TRBV21-1 is a pseudogene. This CDR3 region has 16 residues. CDR3: CASKHTGQGGREKLFF. The CDR3, as DNA: TGTGCCAGCAAACATACCGGACAGGGAGGACGGGAAAAACTGTTTTTT.

The CDR3 spells CASSLLDRVGYEQYF. The DNA of the CDR3 is TGTGCCAGCAGCTTGCTGGACAGGGTGGGCTACGAGCAGTACTTC. This chain connects TRBV5-6 to TRBJ2-7; TRBD1 aligns across 8 bases. The CDR3 is 15 residues long. CDR1 and CDR2 from the germline V gene are SGHDT and YYEEEE. V lost 1 base and J lost 3; bases outside the gene matches: 6. Complete variable domain (other parts from reference TRBV5-6 and TRBJ2-7): DAGVTQSPTHLIKTRGQQVTLRCSPKSGHDTVSWYQQALGQGPQFIFQYYEEEERQRGNFPDRFSGHQFPNYSSELNVNALLLGDSALYLCASSLLDRVGYEQYFGPGTRLTVT.

The V and J genes are TRBV11-2 and TRBJ2-4, with 7 nucleotides matching TRBD2. Trimming removed 5 bases from V and 6 bases from J; junction bases left unmatched: 22. This CDR3 spans 19 amino acids. Germline CDR1 and CDR2: SGHAT and FQNNGV. The CDR3 reads CASSNNGLRGGRDGNIQYF. CDR3 in DNA: TGTGCCAGCAGCAATAATGGGCTAAGGGGCGGGAGAGACGGAAACATTCAGTACTTC.

The chain couples TRBV7-2 to TRBJ2-3; D is uncertain. CDR3 length: 16 residues. Per germline, CDR1 SGHTA and CDR2 FQGNSA. V dropped 5 bases and J dropped 0 bases, with 15 bases sitting between them. CDR3 in amino acids: CASSSRTPFSTDTQYF. CDR3 DNA sequence: TGTGCCAGCAGCAGTCGAACACCCTTTAGCACAGATACGCAGTATTTT.

The chain combines TRBV4-2 with TRBJ2-7, with no clear D. The V gene lost 0 bases and the J gene lost 1 base, with 10 bases spanning the gap. Germline V gives CDR1 LGHNA, CDR2 YNFKEQ. The CDR3 contains 15 residues. For the CDR3, the DNA is TGTGCCAGCAGCCAAGAGGGTAGAGGTTCCTACGAGCAGTACTTC. This encodes CASSQEGRGSYEQYF.

This sequence joins TRBV2 and TRBJ2-1, with 7 bases lining up with TRBD2. This CDR3 has 13 residues. CDR1 is SNHLY and CDR2 is FYNNEI in the germline V gene. With 5 bases clipped from V and 6 bases from J, the junction kept 4 bases outside the gene matches. The CDR3 spells CASSRTRGNEQFF. The CDR3 DNA sequence: TGTGCCAGCAGTAGGACTAGGGGCAATGAGCAGTTCTTC.

The chain employs TRBV18 and TRBJ2-1, with 13 bases matching TRBD2. Unmatched junction bases numbered 6, after V lost 6 bases and J lost 7 bases. This CDR3 region has 15 residues. Germline V gene sequence: CDR1 KGHSH, CDR2 LQKENI. The CDR3 loop reads CASSLGLAGDNEQFF. The CDR3, as DNA: TGTGCCAGCTCCCTCGGACTAGCGGGAGATAATGAGCAGTTCTTC.

The chain combines TRBV29-1 with TRBJ1-2; 7 nucleotides match TRBD1. The CDR3 contains 11 residues. Germline values: CDR1 SQVTM, CDR2 ANQGSEA. V lost 3 bases to trimming and J lost 8 bases; unmatched junction nucleotides: 3. The CDR3 sequence: CSVEAGGGYTF. The CDR3, as DNA: TGCAGCGTTGAGGCAGGGGGAGGCTACACCTTC.